The 8 T cell receptor beta chains reported below all come from one sample, sequenced in a study of neurological immune-mediated disorders. TCRdb re-called the 5' RACE reads through MiXCR, storing one row per CDR3 protein. The sample lists 45,000 or so distinct CDR3 sequences, less than 4% occurring once. The material sequenced was PBMCs. The receptors come from a woman in her forties or fifties with multiple sclerosis.

At least ten counts were recorded for this clonotype. The chain recombines TRBV2 with TRBJ1-1; unclear D gene. Germline lookup yields CDR1 SNHLY and CDR2 FYNNEI. The CDR3 length is 14 residues. The germline V and J ends were trimmed by 4 bases and 4 bases, with 13 bases remaining between them. For the CDR3, the DNA is TGTGCCAGCAGTGGATTGACGCGTACCACTGAAGCTTTCTTT. This gives the protein CASSGLTRTTEAFF.

This clonotype was counted at least ten times. CDR3 protein: CASSFFGTSGGLSTDTQYF. The CDR3 region has the DNA TGTGCCAGCAGCTTTTTTGGGACTAGCGGGGGCCTAAGCACAGATACGCAGTATTTT. The V call is TRBV5-8, the J call TRBJ2-3; 14 nucleotides align to TRBD2. Germline assignment: CDR1 SGHTS and CDR2 YDEGEE. The CDR3 is made up of 19 amino acids. V was clipped by 2 bases and J by 0 bases; unmatched bases: 8.

In its sample, this clonotype was seen many times. V gene TRBV5-1 combines with J gene TRBJ1-3, with D unresolved. Germline V gives CDR1 SGHRS, CDR2 YFSETQ. V lost 1 base and J 0 bases, leaving 5 bases between the germline ends. This CDR3 has 14 residues. In nucleotides, the CDR3 is TGCGCCAGCAGCTTGTGGAGCTCTGGAAACACCATATATTTT. It yields the protein CASSLWSSGNTIYF.

This clonotype was seen repeatedly, ten times or more. This chain uses TRBV7-2 with TRBJ2-5; 7 bases are shared with TRBD1. This CDR3 is 16 amino acids long. Germline loops: CDR1 SGHTA, CDR2 FQGNSA. Losses at the gene ends were 5 bases for V and 4 bases for J; bases not matched to a gene: 13. CDR3 region: CASSPTLDRERETQYF. The CDR3 DNA reads TGTGCCAGCAGCCCGACCCTAGACAGGGAAAGAGAGACCCAGTACTTC.

This clonotype was seen ten or more times. CDR3 sequence: CASSPDLLETQYF. Written as DNA, the CDR3 is TGCGCCAGCAGCCCGGACCTGCTAGAGACCCAGTACTTC. The chain has TRBV5-1 and TRBJ2-5; D is unclear. Germline V gives CDR1 SGHRS, CDR2 YFSETQ. The V and J ends lost 4 bases and 4 bases respectively, with 11 bases between them. This CDR3 is 13 amino acids long. The complete variable domain, with remaining parts taken from reference TRBV5-1 and TRBJ2-5, reads KAGVTQTPRYLIKTRGQQVTLSCSPISGHRSVSWYQQTPGQGLQFLFEYFSETQRNKGNFPGRFSGRQFSNSRSEMNVSTLELGDSALYLCASSPDLLETQYFGPGTRLLVL.

This clonotype was observed many times. The chain has TRBV7-9 and TRBJ1-5; D not resolved. Per the germline V gene, CDR1 is SEHNR and CDR2 is FQNEAQ (reference sequence). V was clipped by 4 bases and J by 3 bases, with 13 bases between them. The CDR3 is 15 residues long. CDR3 DNA: TGTGCCAGCAGCTCTGGAGTGATCACCAATCAGCCCCAGCATTTT. Translation: CASSSGVITNQPQHF.

This clonotype appeared many times. The chain couples TRBV2 to TRBJ1-1; TRBD1 matches at 7 bases. V lost 6 bases, J lost 12 bases, and 22 bases stayed unmatched. CDR1 is SNHLY, CDR2 FYNNEI, per germline. CDR3 size: 16 residues. As DNA, the CDR3 is TGTGCCAGCAGCGTAGGGGGCGCAGGCCACAGGGAGTTTACTTTCTTT. Its protein is CASSVGGAGHREFTFF.

This clonotype has a count of ten or more. V and J are TRBV7-3 and TRBJ2-1, with 12 bases aligning to TRBD2. Per the germline V gene, CDR1 is SGHTA and CDR2 is FQGTGA. The CDR3 contains 16 residues. V was pared by 8 bases and J by 7 bases, with 12 bases of the junction left unmatched. Here the CDR3 reads CASSRGGLAGSNEQFF. The CDR3 region has the DNA TGTGCCAGCTCCCGCGGCGGACTAGCGGGATCTAATGAGCAGTTCTTC.